These 29 T cell receptor beta chains came from one sample sequenced in a study of T cell repertoires in cytomegalovirus infection (dated by TCRdb to between 2018 and 2021). Sequencing was carried out with an Illumina HiSeq 1500. Using fastp trimming at Q25 and MiXCR clonotype assembly, TCRdb reanalyzed the public sequencing data and kept in-frame beta chains. Rows are combined by CDR3 protein, so each entry shows the most common genes and DNA. This sample lists 490,000 or so distinct CDR3 sequences; approximately 11% were detected once. The biggest ten clones account for 9.5% to 13% of the sample. Sequenced input: PBMCs. Receptors were obtained from a human donor in good health (CMV status not recorded). Some clones in this sample may be carry-over from other donors' samples.

The chain couples TRBV29-1 to TRBJ2-2; D is perhaps TRBD1 (5 bases). CDR3 length equals 15 residues. Germline V gene sequence: CDR1 SQVTM, CDR2 ANQGSEA. Trimming shortened V by 6 bases and J by 0 bases, and 14 bases separated the two germline ends. In nucleotides, the CDR3 is TGCAGCGTCCGGACACAGACTTCGAACACCGGGGAGCTGTTTTTT. Its translation: CSVRTQTSNTGELFF.

This clonotype showed up just a few times. V and J are TRBV3-1 and TRBJ1-5, with D possibly TRBD1 on 5 matching bases. V lost 0 bases and J lost 7, with 13 bases in between. There are 15 residues in the CDR3. Germline lookup yields CDR1 LGHDT and CDR2 YNNKEL (reference sequence). The CDR3 sequence: CASSQDWTRGQPQHF. CDR3 coding DNA: TGTGCCAGCAGCCAAGACTGGACCCGGGGGCAGCCCCAGCATTTT.

V and J are TRBV13 and TRBJ2-1; the D gene is possibly TRBD2 (5 bases). V lost 1 base to trimming and J lost 2 bases, with 9 bases between them. Looked up from germline, CDR1 is PRHDT and CDR2 is FYEKMQ (reference sequence). The CDR3 totals 15 residues. CDR3 sequence (DNA): TGTGCCAGCAGCTTAGACAGCGGTCCCTACAATGAGCAGTTCTTC. Translated, it gives CASSLDSGPYNEQFF.

This clonotype was seen ten or more times. The chain uses TRBV14 and TRBJ2-7; D gene uncertain. Trimming removed 0 bases at V and 0 bases at J, with 3 bases between. Germline CDR1 and CDR2: SGHDN and FVKESK. The CDR3 loop spans 13 amino acids. The CDR3 DNA reads TGTGCCAGCAGCCAAGAAAACTCCTACGAGCAGTACTTC. Its translation: CASSQENSYEQYF.

The sample holds many counts of this clonotype. This rearrangement joins TRBV7-9 to TRBJ2-5; 7 nucleotides line up with TRBD2. This CDR3 region has 18 residues. Trimming took 5 bases from V and 5 from J; bases not matched to a gene: 20. Germline V gene sequence: CDR1 SEHNR, CDR2 FQNEAQ (reference sequence). The CDR3 bases are TGTGCCAGCAGCCCTATAGGCTCGGCGGGGGAGTGGCTGGAGACCCAGTACTTC. It encodes CASSPIGSAGEWLETQYF.

A few counts support this clonotype. The gene calls are TRBV9 and TRBJ2-7; D is possibly TRBD2 (5 bases). Trimming stripped 4 bases from V and 1 base from J, with 15 bases between. This CDR3 has 15 residues. Germline CDR1 SGDLS, CDR2 YYNGEE. The CDR3 here is CASSTRGSDSYEQYF. CDR3 sequence (DNA): TGTGCCAGCAGCACCCGGGGATCTGATTCCTACGAGCAGTACTTC.

This clonotype showed up many times. The chain recombines TRBV19 with TRBJ2-2; 9 nucleotides match TRBD1. The germline CDR1 and CDR2 sequences are LNHDA and SQIVND (reference sequence). The CDR3 extends over 14 amino acids. J was trimmed by 10 bases and V by 6 bases; bases with no gene match: 9. CDR3 bases: TGTGCCAGTAGGACCTTGGGACAGGGAAAGGAGCTGTTTTTT. Translating it yields CASRTLGQGKELFF.

The J gene is TRBJ2-3, the V gene TRBV5-4; TRBD1 is a possible D gene (5 bases). V dropped 0 bases and J dropped 5 bases, with 16 bases sitting between them. Germline V CDR1 and CDR2: SGHNT, YYREEE (reference sequence). The CDR3 length is 16 residues. The CDR3 coding sequence is TGTGCCAGCAGCTTGGCTATAGGGGCGGATATAGATACGCAGTATTTT. Protein sequence: CASSLAIGADIDTQYF.

This clonotype was recorded at least ten times. V usage is TRBV11-2 and J usage is TRBJ1-2; D unclear. Trimming pared 6 bases from V and 8 bases from J, leaving 22 bases between. The CDR3 has 15 residues. Germline CDR1 reads SGHAT; CDR2 reads FQNNGV. CDR3 coding DNA: TGTGCCAGCAGACCTCATCGTCGGCTATCAGGCGGCTACACCTTC. It is translated as CASRPHRRLSGGYTF.

This clonotype was observed a few times. V usage is TRBV20-1 and J usage is TRBJ1-6, with unresolved D. Germline V gene data show CDR1 as DFQATT and CDR2 as SNEGSKA (reference sequence). The V and J ends lost 4 bases and 1 base respectively, with 8 bases between them. This CDR3 is built from 14 residues. CDR3 sequence (DNA): TGCAGTGCTATTTGGAGGTCCTATAATTCACCCCTCCACTTT. Its translation: CSAIWRSYNSPLHF.

This clonotype came up many times. The chain employs TRBV14 and TRBJ2-5; 7 bases match TRBD1. Trimming at V came to 5 bases and at J to 5 bases, leaving 5 bases not matched to a gene. Germline loops: CDR1 SGHDN, CDR2 FVKESK. This CDR3 contains 13 residues. In DNA form, the CDR3 reads TGTGCCAGCAGCAGGGGGCTAGAGGAGACCCAGTACTTC. Translating gives CASSRGLEETQYF.

This clonotype was seen many times. This chain connects TRBV2 to TRBJ1-1; 7 bases line up with TRBD1. The CDR3 consists of 12 residues. CDR1 and CDR2 (germline): SNHLY, FYNNEI. J lost 2 bases, V lost 9 bases, and 3 bases had no gene match. This CDR3 reads CARRTGNTEAFF. CDR3 nucleotide sequence: TGTGCCAGGAGGACAGGCAACACTGAAGCTTTCTTT.

The V gene is TRBV7-3, the J gene TRBJ2-1, with TRBD2 as a possible D gene (6 bases). V was clipped by 4 bases and J by 5 bases, with 18 bases between them. The CDR3 is made up of 16 amino acids. Looked up from germline, CDR1 is SGHTA and CDR2 is FQGTGA. CDR3 region: CASSSSGLLGNNEQFF. CDR3 nucleotide sequence: TGTGCCAGCAGCTCATCGGGACTCCTTGGGAACAATGAGCAGTTCTTC.

This clonotype was detected a few times. The J gene is TRBJ2-1, the V gene TRBV20-1, with TRBD2 as a possible D gene (7 bases). CDR1 and CDR2 (germline): DFQATT, SNEGSKA (reference sequence). V lost 6 bases, J lost 7 bases, and 19 bases lay in between. The CDR3 length is 14 residues. DNA of the CDR3: TGCAGTGCCAGCGCCGGGGGGCTCCGGAATGAGCAGTTCTTC. Translated, it gives CSASAGGLRNEQFF.

This clonotype was observed a handful of times. The rearrangement uses TRBV25-1 and TRBJ2-6; weak D call: TRBD2 (7 bases). The V end was cut by 8 bases, the J end by 0 bases, with 23 bases between. The CDR3 sequence is 19 residues long. Germline lookup yields CDR1 MGHDK and CDR2 SYGVNS. The CDR3 loop is CASAPPPGGSLSGANVLTF. The CDR3 DNA sequence: TGTGCCAGCGCCCCCCCCCCGGGGGGCTCCCTCTCTGGGGCCAACGTCCTGACTTTC.

This clonotype was observed a handful of times. CDR3 region: CSARDPRGYTF. The CDR3 nucleotides read TGCAGTGCTAGAGATCCGCGTGGCTACACCTTC. The V call is TRBV20-1, the J call TRBJ1-2; D is uncertain. V was clipped by 0 bases and J by 7 bases, with 6 bases between them. The CDR3 spans 11 residues. CDR1 and CDR2 (germline): DFQATT, SNEGSKA (reference sequence).

The rearrangement uses TRBV29-1 and TRBJ2-4; the D gene could be TRBD1 or TRBD2 (5 bases each). This CDR3 has 13 residues. From germline, CDR1 is SQVTM and CDR2 ANQGSEA. Trimming pared 3 bases from V and 0 bases from J, leaving 6 bases between. CDR3 sequence: CSVEGTAKNIQYF. The CDR3 DNA is TGCAGCGTTGAGGGGACAGCCAAAAACATTCAGTACTTC.

This clonotype has only a few counts. CDR3 sequence reads: CASSQDRGNEQFF. The CDR3 DNA follows: TGCGCCAGCAGCCAGGACAGGGGGAATGAGCAGTTCTTC. V gene TRBV5-1 combines with J gene TRBJ2-1, with 10 bases lining up with TRBD1. The CDR3 sequence is 13 residues long. The germline V gene encodes CDR1 SGHRS and CDR2 YFSETQ. With 4 bases clipped from V and 7 bases from J, the junction kept 2 bases outside the gene matches. The whole variable domain, filled in from reference TRBV5-1 and TRBJ2-1, reads KAGVTQTPRYLIKTRGQQVTLSCSPISGHRSVSWYQQTPGQGLQFLFEYFSETQRNKGNFPGRFSGRQFSNSRSEMNVSTLELGDSALYLCASSQDRGNEQFFGPGTRLTVL.

This clonotype was counted between two and nine times. The rearrangement links TRBV19 to TRBJ2-2, with D perhaps matching TRBD2 (5 bases). Germline V gives CDR1 LNHDA, CDR2 SQIVND (reference sequence). This CDR3 region has 18 residues. The germline V and J ends were trimmed by 0 bases and 8 bases, with 22 bases remaining between them. For the CDR3, the DNA is TGTGCCAGTAGTATAGACCCCCGATCCCCGGTGGGAGAAGGGGAGCTGTTTTTT. Translated: CASSIDPRSPVGEGELFF.

This clonotype occurred a few times. The V gene is TRBV30, the J gene TRBJ1-6, with D unresolved. The ends were cut back, 2 bases at V and 11 bases at J, with 7 bases in the middle. Germline V gene sequence: CDR1 GTSNPN, CDR2 SVGIG (reference sequence). CDR3 length: 11 amino acids. The CDR3 sequence: CAWSKGAPLHF. CDR3 in DNA: TGTGCCTGGAGTAAAGGCGCACCCCTCCACTTT.

This clonotype was detected ten times or more. The V and J genes are TRBV20-1 and TRBJ2-3; D is uncertain. Germline V gene data show CDR1 as DFQATT and CDR2 as SNEGSKA (reference sequence). Trimming took off 0 bases at V and 5 bases at J, with 15 bases between the two ends. CDR3 length: 15 amino acids. The CDR3 bases are TGCAGTGCTAGAGATTCGGGCCTAGTGGGAGATACGCAGTATTTT. Protein sequence: CSARDSGLVGDTQYF.

The V and J genes are TRBV10-3 and TRBJ1-6; unclear D gene. This CDR3 contains 14 residues. From germline, CDR1 is ENHRY and CDR2 SYGVKD. V lost 10 bases and J lost 7, with 17 bases in between. In nucleotides, the CDR3 is TGTGCCACCTCGGGAGCCGATCGAAATTCACCCCTCCACTTT. It is translated as CATSGADRNSPLHF.

Worth noting for this clonotype: An end of the junction does not agree with germline; a read error may underlie this. The chain recombines TRBV3-1 with TRBJ2-5, with TRBD2 identical over 10 bases. Per the germline V gene, CDR1 is LGHDT and CDR2 is YNNKEL (reference sequence). The CDR3 is 17 amino acids. CDR3 region: CASSQDSLAGAREAQYF. The CDR3 coding sequence is TGTGCCAGCAGCCAAGATAGCCTAGCGGGAGCAAGAGAGGCCCAGTACTTC.

This clonotype has just a few counts. This sequence joins TRBV27 and TRBJ1-2; no reliable D call. V lost 4 bases and J 4 bases, leaving 16 bases between the germline ends. Germline CDR1 and CDR2: MNHEY and SMNVEV (reference sequence). The CDR3 has 15 amino acids. For the CDR3, the DNA is TGTGCCAGCAGTTCCCCCCTTGGTGGAATCTATGGCTACACCTTC. It encodes CASSSPLGGIYGYTF.

In its sample, this clonotype was seen many times. This chain connects TRBV7-8 to TRBJ1-3, with D unresolved. The CDR3 totals 15 residues. The germline V and J ends were trimmed by 2 bases and 2 bases, with 10 bases remaining between them. Germline V lookup: CDR1 SGHVS, CDR2 FQNEAQ. The DNA of the CDR3 is TGTGCCAGCAGCTTAAATGCAGGAGCTGGAAACACCATATATTTT. It encodes CASSLNAGAGNTIYF.

This clonotype was seen repeatedly, ten times or more. The rearrangement uses TRBV19 and TRBJ1-2, with 8 bases aligning to TRBD1. Germline CDR1 LNHDA, CDR2 SQIVND (reference sequence). J gave up 6 bases and V 5 bases, and 5 bases lay outside the gene matches. This CDR3 is built from 13 residues. CDR3 amino acids: CASSLTTGDGYTF. CDR3 nucleotide sequence: TGTGCCAGTAGTTTAACGACAGGGGATGGCTACACCTTC.

This clonotype was counted many times. The CDR3 DNA reads as TGCAGCGTTGCGCCGGGACTCCGTCCCACTGAAGCTTTCTTT. Translating gives CSVAPGLRPTEAFF. The genes are TRBV29-1 and TRBJ1-1, with D possibly TRBD1 on 5 matching bases. This CDR3 contains 14 residues. The V gene lost 4 bases and the J gene lost 4 bases, with 16 bases spanning the gap. Germline CDR1 SQVTM, CDR2 ANQGSEA.

This clonotype was observed at least ten times. The gene calls are TRBV6-1 and TRBJ2-5; 7 bases match TRBD1. Germline V CDR1 and CDR2: MNHNS, SASEGT. The CDR3 sequence is 14 residues long. After removal of 6 bases from V and 2 bases from J, the junction contained 6 bases not matched to a gene. CDR3 DNA: TGTGCCAGCAGGACCACAGGGGAACAAGAGACCCAGTACTTC. It specifies CASRTTGEQETQYF.

In this sample, this clonotype turned up many times. The chain links TRBV20-1 to TRBJ2-5; TRBD2 matches 12 bases. Germline CDR1 reads DFQATT; CDR2 reads SNEGSKA (reference sequence). CDR3 length: 15 amino acids. The V gene end was trimmed by 3 bases and the J gene end by 2 bases; junction bases not matched to a gene: 4. CDR3 in amino acids: CSASGTSGRQETQYF. For the CDR3, the DNA is TGCAGTGCTAGCGGGACTAGCGGGCGACAAGAGACCCAGTACTTC.